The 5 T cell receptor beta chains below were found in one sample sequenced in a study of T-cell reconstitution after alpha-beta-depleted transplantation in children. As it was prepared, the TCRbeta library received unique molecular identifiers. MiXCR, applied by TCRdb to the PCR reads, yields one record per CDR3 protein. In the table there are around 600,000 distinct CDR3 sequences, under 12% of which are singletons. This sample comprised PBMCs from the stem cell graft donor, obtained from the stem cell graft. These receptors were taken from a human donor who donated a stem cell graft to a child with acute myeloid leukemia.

This CDR3 reads CASSLGPGRTGEQFF. CDR3 in DNA: TGTGCCAGCAGTTTGGGGCCAGGGCGTACAGGTGAGCAGTTCTTC. This chain uses TRBV12-3 or TRBV12-4 with TRBJ2-1; the D gene is possibly TRBD1 (5 bases). The V gene lost 3 bases and the J gene lost 9 bases, with 18 bases spanning the gap. This CDR3 comprises 15 residues.

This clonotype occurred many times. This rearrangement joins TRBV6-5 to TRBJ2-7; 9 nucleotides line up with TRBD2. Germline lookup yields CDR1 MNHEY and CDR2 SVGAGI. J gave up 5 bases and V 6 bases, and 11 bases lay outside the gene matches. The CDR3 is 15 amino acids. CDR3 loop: CASSSSSGRWNEQYF. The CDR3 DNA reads TGTGCCAGCAGCAGCAGTAGCGGGAGATGGAACGAGCAGTACTTC.

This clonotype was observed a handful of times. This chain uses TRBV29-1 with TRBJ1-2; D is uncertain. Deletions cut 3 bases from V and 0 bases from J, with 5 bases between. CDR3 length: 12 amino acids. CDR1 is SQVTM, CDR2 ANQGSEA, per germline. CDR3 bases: TGCAGCGTTGACGTCTCTAACTATGGCTACACCTTC. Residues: CSVDVSNYGYTF. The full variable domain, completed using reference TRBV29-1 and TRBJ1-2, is SAVISQKPSRDICQRGTSLTIQCQVDSQVTMMFWYRQQPGQSLTLIATANQGSEATYESGFVIDKFPISRPNLTFSTLTVSNMSPEDSSIYLCSVDVSNYGYTFGSGTRLTVV.

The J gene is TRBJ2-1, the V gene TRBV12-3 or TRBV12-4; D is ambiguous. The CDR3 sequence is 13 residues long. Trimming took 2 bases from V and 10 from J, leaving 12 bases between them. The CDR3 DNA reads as TGTGCCAGCAGTTTAAGTACCTCCCCCGAGCAGTTCTTC. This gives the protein CASSLSTSPEQFF.

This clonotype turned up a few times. In DNA form, the CDR3 reads TGTGCCAGCACTTCTGAGCTTTGGAGCGGGACCTACGAGCAGTACTTC. Encoded protein: CASTSELWSGTYEQYF. This chain uses TRBV6-2 or TRBV6-3 with TRBJ2-7, with 7 bases aligning to TRBD2. This CDR3 contains 16 residues. CDR1 and CDR2 (germline): MNHEY, SVGEGT. V trimming: 7 bases; J trimming: 2 bases; junction bases outside the gene matches: 14.